A selection of T cell receptor beta chains follows, all from one sample in a study of blood T cell repertoires in COVID-19. The data were produced by immunoSEQ multiplex PCR, yet TCRdb's version contains in-frame clones alone and is incomplete. The sample gives 70,000 to 75,000 clones, roughly 81% of which show up once; approximately 20% is in the top ten. The sample taken for sequencing was peripheral blood. Receptors were obtained from an older woman with acute or convalescent COVID-19. Each CDR3 is given with its conserved first and last residue. D genes are given only for firm matches. Clone size appears in some rows only: once, few, many, or a class for an expanded clone.

D | size | J | V | DNA | CDR3
NA | NA | TRBJ1-6 | TRBV14 | TGTGCCAGCAGCCAAGTCTTAGGGGTACGGAATTCACCCCTCCACTTT | CASSQVLGVRNSPLHF
NA | NA | TRBJ1-5 | TRBV19 | TGTGCCAGCGCGGAACAGGTCCGTCGCAATCAGCCCCAGCATTTT | CASAEQVRRNQPQHF
NA | few | TRBJ2-7 | TRBV3-1/TRBV3-2 | TGTGCCAGCAGCCGACAGGTACAGGGCTACGAGCAGTACTTC | CASSRQVQGYEQYF
NA | few | TRBJ1-2 | TRBV4-1 | TGCGCCAGCAGCCTCCGCGGTACTAACTATGGCTACACCTTC | CASSLRGTNYGYTF
NA | NA | TRBJ2-3 | TRBV19 | TGTGCCAGTGGGTGGAGTGTGGGTAACACAGATACGCAGTATTTT | CASGWSVGNTDTQYF
NA | NA | TRBJ2-1 | TRBV27 | TGTGCCAGCAGTTTAGTGGCTGTACAGTACAATGAGCAGTTCTTC | CASSLVAVQYNEQFF
NA | NA | TRBJ1-1 | TRBV11-2 | TGTGCCAGCAGCTTAGGGAGCCGAACAGGAGATCCTTTCTTT | CASSLGSRTGDPFF
TRBD1 | NA | TRBJ1-2 | TRBV27 | TGTGCCAGCAGTTTACAAGGGACAGTTGGCCATGGCTACACCTTC | CASSLQGTVGHGYTF
TRBD1 | NA | TRBJ2-2 | TRBV9 | TGTGCCAGCAGCGTCCTGACAGGGGCCTACACCGGGGAGCTGTTTTTT | CASSVLTGAYTGELFF
NA | NA | TRBJ2-6 | TRBV19 | TGTGCCAGTAGTAAGGGGCATTCTGGGGCCAACGTCCTGACTTTC | CASSKGHSGANVLTF
TRBD2 | NA | TRBJ2-1 | TRBV29-1 | TGCAGCGGGCCTAGCGGCTCCTACAATGAGCAGTTCTTC | CSGPSGSYNEQFF
NA | NA | TRBJ1-2 | TRBV28 | TGTGCCAGCAGTTCAATGGGGCAAACCATTTATGGCTACACCTTC | CASSSMGQTIYGYTF
TRBD2 | NA | TRBJ2-1 | TRBV11-2 | TGTGCCAGCAGATGGAAACGAATTGGACTGCCGGGGGGAGATGAGCAGTTCTTC | CASRWKRIGLPGGDEQFF
TRBD2 | NA | TRBJ2-7 | TRBV19 | TGTGCAAGAGGGGGATGGCGGGAGGAAAGCTCCTACGAGCAGTACTTC | CARGGWREESSYEQYF
NA | NA | TRBJ1-6 | TRBV18 | TGTGCCAGCTCACCACCTGGACAGCTAATGAGTAATTCACCCCTCCACTTT | CASSPPGQLMSNSPLHF
TRBD1 | NA | TRBJ1-5 | TRBV5-5 | TGTGCCAGCAGCTTGGGACAGGGAAGGGTTCAGCCCCAGCATTTT | CASSLGQGRVQPQHF
TRBD2 | NA | TRBJ2-5 | TRBV2 | TGTGCCAGCAGTGAAGCGCGGCGAGCGGGAGGTGAGACCCAGTACTTC | CASSEARRAGGETQYF